This T cell receptor beta chain was obtained from a study of blood T cell repertoires in COVID-19. About the research overall: Some COVID-19 samples were acute and others convalescent; all came from the United States, Italy and Spain.

Living in about two dozen US areas, the participants were between roughly 18 and 95 years of age. The recovered donors of Cohort 3 showed two negative PCRs, clearance, or symptom resolution. Germline CDR1 is SGHDT and CDR2 is YYEEEE. Unmatched junction bases numbered 10, after V lost 4 bases and J lost 8 bases. The CDR3 runs 15 residues. Original analysis: Reference gene primer amplification in the assay estimated nucleated cell counts. Here immunoSEQ multiplex PCR was the method, and the copy in TCRdb shows in-frame clones only, minus some. Clone size and the V and J calls come from that table; the DNA yielded D and trimming. The repertoire holds 200,000 to 250,000 clones, with approximately 84% as singletons.

This receptor was taken from a man in his 60s who had recovered from COVID-19. The V gene is TRBV5-6, the J gene TRBJ1-4, with 8 bases aligning to TRBD1. Sequenced: PBMCs or T cells enriched from blood (not recorded which). In DNA, the CDR3 is TGTGCCAGCAGCACTGGACAGGGTATATTCGAAAAACTGTTTTTT. Translating gives CASSTGQGIFEKLFF.